Following are 21 T cell receptor beta chains from one sample sequenced in a study of blood T cells in healthy people across ages. Alongside a J-beta primer mix, a sample-barcoded 5' primer served in a second PCR lasting roughly 7 to 11 cycles. Each CDR3 protein gets one entry after TCRdb re-called the 5' RACE reads with MiXCR. The sample holds approximately 810,000 distinct CDR3 sequences; more than 25% are singletons and the top ten take 15% to 20%. Source material: blood. All receptors derive from a woman of 80 years or more in good health.

This clonotype was seen ten or more times. This chain connects TRBV27 to TRBJ1-1, with D possibly being TRBD1 (5 bases). This CDR3 region has 12 residues. Trimming cost V 6 bases and J 1 base, with 6 bases left between them. Germline-derived CDR1 and CDR2 are MNHEY and SMNVEV (reference sequence). Written as DNA, the CDR3 is TGTGCCAGCAGCCAGGGGAACACTGAAGCTTTCTTT. The encoded protein is CASSQGNTEAFF.

This clonotype has at least ten counts. V gene TRBV5-6 combines with J gene TRBJ1-4; D call uncertain. CDR3 length equals 15 residues. V was clipped by 4 bases and J by 2 bases, with 12 bases between them. Germline V lookup: CDR1 SGHDT, CDR2 YYEEEE. In DNA, the CDR3 is TGTGCCAGCAGCCGACTTGGAGGGACTAATGAAAAACTGTTTTTT. It specifies CASSRLGGTNEKLFF.

This clonotype was seen ten or more times. The chain carries TRBV29-1 and TRBJ2-1; D tentatively fits TRBD1 or TRBD2 (5 bases each). This CDR3 is built from 14 residues. Germline CDR1 and CDR2: SQVTM and ANQGSEA. The V gene lost 4 bases and the J gene lost 9 bases, with 19 bases spanning the gap. The CDR3 DNA is TGCAGCGTTGGGATGGGGCGTCGAGGGACTGAGCAGTTCTTC. Translating it yields CSVGMGRRGTEQFF.

There are many counts of this clonotype. This rearrangement joins TRBV9 to TRBJ1-2, with D unclear. Per germline, CDR1 SGDLS and CDR2 YYNGEE. V lost 0 bases to trimming and J lost 5 bases, with 5 bases between them. The CDR3 sequence is 12 residues long. CDR3: CASSVASYGYTF. The CDR3 coding sequence is TGTGCCAGCAGCGTAGCTTCTTATGGCTACACCTTC.

This chain links TRBV7-9 with TRBJ1-4; D might be TRBD1 (6 bases). CDR1 is SEHNR and CDR2 is FQNEAQ in the germline V gene (reference sequence). V was trimmed by 4 bases and J by 7 bases, leaving 16 bases between them. The length of the CDR3 is 15 residues. This chain's CDR3 is CASSSTGRWGEKLFF. The CDR3 nucleotides read TGTGCCAGCAGCTCTACAGGGAGGTGGGGTGAAAAACTGTTTTTT.

On this clonotype: Given a much more abundant clone one base away, this may be a read error. The rearrangement uses TRBV12-3 or TRBV12-4 and TRBJ2-3, with 8 bases matching TRBD2. CDR3 length: 15 amino acids. The CDR3 DNA reads as TGTGCCAGCAGTTTGCGGGGGGCCCTCACAGATGCGCAGTATTTT. Residues: CASSLRGALTDAQYF.

The chain uses TRBV27 and TRBJ2-5; 15 bases align to TRBD2. The CDR3 loop spans 18 amino acids. J was trimmed by 5 bases and V by 2 bases; bases with no gene match: 9. The V gene's germline CDR1 is MNHEY and CDR2 SMNVEV (reference sequence). Here the CDR3 DNA reads TGTGCCAGCAGTTTAAGATCGAGGACTAGCGGGGGGGTCGAGACCCAGTACTTC. This gives the protein CASSLRSRTSGGVETQYF.

The CDR3 DNA follows: TGCAGTGCTAGAGGTAACCGAGGGGATACGCAGTATTTT. Translating gives CSARGNRGDTQYF. The chain uses TRBV20-1 and TRBJ2-3; a weak D match, TRBD2 (5 bases). V shed 1 base and J shed 6 bases, with 11 bases lying between them. Germline V gene sequence: CDR1 DFQATT, CDR2 SNEGSKA (reference sequence). The CDR3 spans 13 residues.

The V call is TRBV29-1, the J call TRBJ1-1; D gene ambiguous. The CDR3 extends over 13 amino acids. Germline V gene data show CDR1 as SQVTM and CDR2 as ANQGSEA. Trimming stripped 4 bases from V and 5 bases from J, with 14 bases between. The CDR3 nucleotides are TGCAGCGTTGGCCGGCCGGAGTGGACTGAAGCTTTCTTT. Its translation is CSVGRPEWTEAFF.

This sequence joins TRBV20-1 and TRBJ1-2; TRBD1 aligns across 11 bases. V shed 5 bases and J 5 bases; nucleotides not matched to a gene: 7. Germline CDR1 DFQATT, CDR2 SNEGSKA (reference sequence). This CDR3 region has 14 residues. CDR3: CSAHARDRGYGYTF. The CDR3 coding sequence is TGCAGTGCTCATGCCCGGGACAGGGGGTATGGCTACACCTTC.

This clonotype appeared once. This chain uses TRBV6-1 with TRBJ2-7; no clear D. V lost 4 bases, J lost 2 bases, and 12 bases lay in between. From germline, CDR1 is MNHNS and CDR2 SASEGT. This CDR3 contains 14 residues. For the CDR3, the DNA is TGTGCCAGCAGTGGCGCGGCAGTCCCCTACGAGCAGTACTTC. This gives the protein CASSGAAVPYEQYF.

In the case of this clonotype: This may be a read error, as it is one base from a much larger clone. Since the CDR3 does not end with the conserved phenylalanine or tryptophan, this likely comes from a read error. The gene calls are TRBV20-1 and TRBJ2-1; D uncertain. The CDR3 totals 11 residues. Trimming left V 6 bases short and J 4 bases short, with 7 bases between. CDR1 DFQATT and CDR2 SNEGSKA come from the germline V gene (reference sequence). CDR3 nucleotides: TGCAGTGCCGACGATTACAATGAGCAGTTCTGC. Translation gives CSADDYNEQFC.

This clonotype was seen a few times. The rearrangement links TRBV2 to TRBJ1-5, with D unresolved. Germline V gives CDR1 SNHLY, CDR2 FYNNEI. Trimming stripped 8 bases from V and 0 bases from J, with 11 bases between. This CDR3 is built from 14 residues. The CDR3 sequence: CASDREISNQPQHF. The CDR3 DNA is TGTGCCAGCGACCGGGAGATTAGCAATCAGCCCCAGCATTTT.

In this sample, this clonotype turned up many times. The rearrangement links TRBV18 to TRBJ2-6, with a tentative D call TRBD2 (6 bases). V gave up 3 bases and J gave up 0 bases, with 9 bases separating them. CDR1 and CDR2 from the germline V gene are KGHSH and LQKENI. CDR3 size: 16 residues. The CDR3 DNA follows: TGTGCCAGCTCACCCCGGCGGGACTCTGGGGCCAACGTCCTGACTTTC. Encoded protein: CASSPRRDSGANVLTF.

This clonotype was recorded many times. The chain combines TRBV2 with TRBJ2-7; the D gene could be TRBD1 or TRBD2 (7 bases each). The V end was cut by 4 bases, the J end by 3 bases, with 13 bases between. CDR1 and CDR2 from the germline V gene are SNHLY and FYNNEI. CDR3 length equals 14 residues. This CDR3 is CASSGQGGVYEQYF. In DNA form, the CDR3 reads TGTGCCAGCAGTGGTCAGGGGGGGGTCTACGAGCAGTACTTC.

This clonotype was detected ten times or more. J is TRBJ2-3 and V is TRBV20-1; TRBD1 might be the D (6 bases). The germline CDR1 and CDR2 sequences are DFQATT and SNEGSKA (reference sequence). The CDR3 runs to 14 residues. V lost 7 bases to trimming and J lost 6 bases, with 20 bases between them. The CDR3 loop reads CSGAPDNRDDTQYF. As DNA, the CDR3 is TGCAGTGGCGCGCCTGATAACAGGGACGATACGCAGTATTTT.

The chain links TRBV29-1 to TRBJ2-5, with a tentative D call TRBD1 (6 bases). The ends were cut back, 2 bases at V and 11 bases at J, with 12 bases in the middle. The CDR3 length is 11 residues. CDR1 and CDR2 (germline): SQVTM, ANQGSEA. CDR3 loop: CSVERGLEQYF. The CDR3 DNA reads TGCAGCGTTGAAAGGGGGTTGGAGCAGTACTTC. Full variable domain (missing parts from reference TRBV29-1 and TRBJ2-5): SAVISQKPSRDICQRGTSLTIQCQVDSQVTMMFWYRQQPGQSLTLIATANQGSEATYESGFVIDKFPISRPNLTFSTLTVSNMSPEDSSIYLCSVERGLEQYFGPGTRLLVL.

The table lists this clonotype with many counts. The chain couples TRBV12-3 or TRBV12-4 to TRBJ1-2, with 7 bases that match TRBD1. The CDR3 contains 14 residues. Germline trimming cut 1 base from V and 8 bases from J; bases unmatched to any gene: 7. The CDR3 DNA follows: TGTGCCAGCAGTTTAGTCACAGGGGCGAGGGGCTACACCTTC. Amino acids: CASSLVTGARGYTF.

A word on this clonotype: One junction end does not reproduce the germline sequence, and a read error may be involved. CDR3 in DNA: TGTGCCAGCAGTAGCGGGGGGACAGATGCGCAGTATTTT. Translated: CASSSGGTDAQYF. This chain joins TRBV12-3 or TRBV12-4 and TRBJ2-3; 9 bases map to TRBD2. The CDR3 extends over 13 amino acids.

V and J are TRBV20-1 and TRBJ1-1, with D uncertain. The CDR3 extends over 14 amino acids. V was trimmed by 1 base and J by 1 base, leaving 10 bases between them. Germline CDR1 and CDR2: DFQATT and SNEGSKA (reference sequence). CDR3 amino acids: CSARAMPSNTEAFF. The CDR3 bases are TGCAGTGCTAGAGCCATGCCATCGAACACTGAAGCTTTCTTT.

In DNA, the CDR3 is TGTGCCAGCAGTTACTCGAGGCGGGGGCTCCCCTCCTACGAGCAGTACTTC. Translation gives CASSYSRRGLPSYEQYF. This chain connects TRBV6-2 or TRBV6-3 to TRBJ2-7; possible D gene TRBD2, 7 bases. Germline V lookup: CDR1 MNHEY, CDR2 SVGEGT. The CDR3 consists of 17 residues. Trimming left V 0 bases short and J 0 bases short, with 15 bases between.